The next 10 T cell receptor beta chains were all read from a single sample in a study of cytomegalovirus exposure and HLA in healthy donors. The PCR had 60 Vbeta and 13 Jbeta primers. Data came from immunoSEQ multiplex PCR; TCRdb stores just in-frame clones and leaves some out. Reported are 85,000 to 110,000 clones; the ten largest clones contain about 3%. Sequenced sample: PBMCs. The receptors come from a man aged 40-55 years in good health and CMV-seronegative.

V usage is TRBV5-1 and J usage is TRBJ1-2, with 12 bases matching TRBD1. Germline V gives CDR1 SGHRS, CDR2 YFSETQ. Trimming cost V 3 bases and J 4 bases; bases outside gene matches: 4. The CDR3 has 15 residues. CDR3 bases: TGCGCCAGCAGCTCGGGACAGGGGGCCGCCTATGGCTACACCTTC. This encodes CASSSGQGAAYGYTF.

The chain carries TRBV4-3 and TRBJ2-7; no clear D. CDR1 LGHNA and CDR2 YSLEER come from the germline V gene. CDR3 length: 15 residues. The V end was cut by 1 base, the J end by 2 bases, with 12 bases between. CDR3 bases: TGCGCCAGCAGCCAAGTAAGAGGTCCTGCCTACGAGCAGTACTTC. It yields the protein CASSQVRGPAYEQYF.

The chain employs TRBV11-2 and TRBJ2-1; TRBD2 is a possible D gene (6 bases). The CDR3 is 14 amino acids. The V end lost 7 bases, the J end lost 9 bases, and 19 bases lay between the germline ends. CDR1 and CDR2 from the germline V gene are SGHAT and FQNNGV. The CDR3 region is CASNSGEHIGEQFF. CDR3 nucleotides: TGTGCCAGCAACTCGGGAGAGCATATTGGTGAGCAGTTCTTC.

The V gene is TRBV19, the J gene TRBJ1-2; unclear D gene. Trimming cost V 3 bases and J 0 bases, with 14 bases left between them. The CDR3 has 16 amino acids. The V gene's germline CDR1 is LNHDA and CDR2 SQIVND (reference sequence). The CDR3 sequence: CASSIGGQLTNYGYTF. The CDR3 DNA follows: TGTGCCAGTAGTATTGGAGGGCAACTGACTAACTATGGCTACACCTTC.

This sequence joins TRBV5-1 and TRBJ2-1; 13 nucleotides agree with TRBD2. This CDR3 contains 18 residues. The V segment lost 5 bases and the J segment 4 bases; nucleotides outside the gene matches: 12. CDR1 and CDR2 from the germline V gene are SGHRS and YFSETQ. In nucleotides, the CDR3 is TGCGCCAGCAGATCGACTAGCGGGAGGCCCACCGGATACAATGAGCAGTTCTTC. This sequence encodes CASRSTSGRPTGYNEQFF.

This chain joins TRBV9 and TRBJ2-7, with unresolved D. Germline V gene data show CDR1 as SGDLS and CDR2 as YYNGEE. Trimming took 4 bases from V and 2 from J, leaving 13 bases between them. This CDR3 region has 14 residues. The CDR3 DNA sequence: TGTGCCAGCAGCCTCGCTAGTAACACCTACGAGCAGTACTTC. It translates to CASSLASNTYEQYF.

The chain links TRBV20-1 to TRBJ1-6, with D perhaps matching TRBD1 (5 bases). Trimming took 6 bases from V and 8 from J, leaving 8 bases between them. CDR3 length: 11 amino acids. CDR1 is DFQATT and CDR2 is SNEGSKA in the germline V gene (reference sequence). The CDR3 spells CSAEGDSPLHF. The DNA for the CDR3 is TGCAGTGCAGAAGGGGATTCACCCCTCCACTTT.

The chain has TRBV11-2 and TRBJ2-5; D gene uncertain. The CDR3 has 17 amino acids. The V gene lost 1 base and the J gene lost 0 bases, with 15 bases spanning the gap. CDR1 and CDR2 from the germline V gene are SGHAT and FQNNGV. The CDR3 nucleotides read TGTGCCAGCAGCTTAGGAAAATACAGTAGAAACCAAGAGACCCAGTACTTC. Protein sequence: CASSLGKYSRNQETQYF.

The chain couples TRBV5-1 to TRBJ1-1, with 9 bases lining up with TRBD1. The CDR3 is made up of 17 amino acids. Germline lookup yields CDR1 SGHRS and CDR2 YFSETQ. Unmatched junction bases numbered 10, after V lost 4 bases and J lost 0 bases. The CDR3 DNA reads TGCGCCAGCAGCCCCTCGGGACAGGGCCTCTTGAACACTGAAGCTTTCTTT. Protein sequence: CASSPSGQGLLNTEAFF. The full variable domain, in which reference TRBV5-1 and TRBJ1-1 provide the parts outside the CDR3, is KAGVTQTPRYLIKTRGQQVTLSCSPISGHRSVSWYQQTPGQGLQFLFEYFSETQRNKGNFPGRFSGRQFSNSRSEMNVSTLELGDSALYLCASSPSGQGLLNTEAFFGQGTRLTVV.

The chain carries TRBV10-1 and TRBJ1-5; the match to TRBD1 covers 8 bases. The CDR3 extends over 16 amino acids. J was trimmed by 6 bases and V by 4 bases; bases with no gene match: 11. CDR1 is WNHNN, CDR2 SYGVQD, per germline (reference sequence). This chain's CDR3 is CASSGARTGTIQPQHF. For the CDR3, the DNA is TGCGCCAGCAGTGGGGCCCGGACAGGGACTATTCAGCCCCAGCATTTT.